The rows below give T cell receptor beta chains drawn from one sample of a study of cytomegalovirus exposure and HLA in healthy donors. The table came from immunoSEQ multiplex PCR; TCRdb's copy has only in-frame clones and leaves some out. This table holds about 96,000 clones, 64% found once. Sequencing was performed on PBMCs. The receptors stem from a man aged 60 to 69 in good health and CMV-seronegative. The CDR3 runs from the conserved cysteine through the conserved F or W. The D gene is left open where the match is weak. The listing skips clone size in some rows; elsewhere it reads once, few, many or a size class.

clone_size	d_call	v_call	j_call	cdr3_nt	cdr3_aa
NA	TRBD2	TRBV2	TRBJ2-5	TGTGCCAGCAGCCTCTCGACTAGCGGGAGCGAGTTGTACCAAGAGACCCAGTACTTC	CASSLSTSGSELYQETQYF
few	NA	TRBV4-2	TRBJ1-6	TGTGCCAGCAGCCAGCCGGGAGGCAATTCACCCCTCCACTTT	CASSQPGGNSPLHF
NA	TRBD2	TRBV6-4	TRBJ2-3	TGTGCCAGCAGTGACTCGGGGACGGGACTAGCGGGGGGTAGGGATACGCAGTATTTT	CASSDSGTGLAGGRDTQYF
NA	NA	TRBV10-3	TRBJ2-7	TGTGCCATCAGTGAGAGGGGGGGTTGGTACGAGCAGTACTTC	CAISERGGWYEQYF
few	NA	TRBV5-1	TRBJ2-2	TGCGCCAGCAGCCCAAATACCGGGGAGCTGTTTTTT	CASSPNTGELFF
NA	TRBD2	TRBV19	TRBJ2-1	TGTGCCACCTCGGGACTAGCGGGGTGGGGCGAGCAGTTCTTC	CATSGLAGWGEQFF
NA	TRBD2	TRBV5-1	TRBJ2-1	TGCGCCAGCAGCTTGTATACTAGCGGGTACAATGAGCAGTTCTTC	CASSLYTSGYNEQFF
NA	NA	TRBV18	TRBJ2-1	TGTGCCAGCTCACCAGACAGCTACAATGAGCAGTTCTTC	CASSPDSYNEQFF
NA	NA	TRBV29-1	TRBJ2-3	TGCAGCGTTGAAGATCACAGATCAAGCACAGATACGCAGTATTTT	CSVEDHRSSTDTQYF
NA	TRBD1	TRBV7-2	TRBJ2-4	TGTGCCAGCAGCATCGACAGGGTGAGAGCCAAAAACATTCAGTACTTC	CASSIDRVRAKNIQYF
few	TRBD1	TRBV19	TRBJ1-1	TGTGCCAGTAGTAAGCCCCTGGGGGCAGGGGGCACTGAAGCTTTCTTT	CASSKPLGAGGTEAFF
few	TRBD2	TRBV11-2	TRBJ2-4	TGTGCCAGCAGCCTTTGGGGGACTAGCGGGAGTGCCAAAAACATTCAGTACTTC	CASSLWGTSGSAKNIQYF
NA	NA	TRBV2	TRBJ1-4	TGTGCCAGCAGGGGCACCCAGGGAGAAAAACTGTTTTTT	CASRGTQGEKLFF
once	NA	TRBV29-1	TRBJ2-1	TGCAGCGTCGTAGCGGTAACCACCTACAATGAGCAGTTCTTC	CSVVAVTTYNEQFF
NA	NA	TRBV7-6	TRBJ1-2	TGTGCCAGCAGCTCACGGGGGTCGGCAGGCTACACCTTC	CASSSRGSAGYTF
once	NA	TRBV7-3	TRBJ1-1	TGTGCCAGCAGCTTAGCGGCCGGGACAAATGAAGCTTTCTTT	CASSLAAGTNEAFF
NA	NA	TRBV14	TRBJ1-2	TGTGCCAGCAGCCGTGGGCTGATCTATGGCTACACCTTC	CASSRGLIYGYTF
NA	TRBD1	TRBV5-4	TRBJ2-1	TGTGCCAGCAGCGATCCGAAGGGACAGGGCCACAATGAGCAGTTCTTC	CASSDPKGQGHNEQFF
NA	TRBD1	TRBV6-1	TRBJ2-7	TGTGCCAGCCAGAAGGCACAGGGGCCCACCTACGAGCAGTACTTC	CASQKAQGPTYEQYF
few	NA	TRBV5-4	TRBJ1-6	TGTGCCAGCAGTCCTACTACAGGACCAAATTCACCCCTCCACTTT	CASSPTTGPNSPLHF
NA	NA	TRBV29-1	TRBJ1-1	TGCAGCGTCGGTGCCGGTTGGGGCATGAACACTGAAGCTTTCTTT	CSVGAGWGMNTEAFF
few	NA	TRBV1	TRBJ2-2	TGCACCAGCAGCCAAGAGAGGGGGGGCGGGAGCACCGGGGAGCTGTTTTTT	CTSSQERGGGSTGELFF
few	TRBD2	TRBV9	TRBJ2-7	TGTGCCAGCAGCGTAGCTGGTTCTCTAGCGGGAGAAGACGAGCAGTACTTC	CASSVAGSLAGEDEQYF
NA	NA	TRBV9	TRBJ1-1	TGTGCCAGCAGCGCGGGCCCCAGCGGCACTGAAGCTTTCTTT	CASSAGPSGTEAFF
once	TRBD2	TRBV13	TRBJ2-7	TGTGCCAGCAGCAGTACTAGCGGCCTCAGATTCTACGAGCAGTACTTC	CASSSTSGLRFYEQYF
NA	NA	TRBV6-1	TRBJ2-1	TGTGCCAGCCGGGAATACTCCTACAATGAGCAGTTCTTC	CASREYSYNEQFF
NA	TRBD1	TRBV19	TRBJ1-3	TGTGCCAGTCACAGGGGGCCTGGAAACACCATATATTTT	CASHRGPGNTIYF
NA	NA	TRBV30	TRBJ2-5	TGTGCCTGGAGTGGGGACACAGAAGAGACCCAGTACTTC	CAWSGDTEETQYF
NA	TRBD2	TRBV19	TRBJ2-4	TGTGCCAGTAGTACTGAACTAGCGAGACCCACCGCCAAAAACATTCAGTACTTC	CASSTELARPTAKNIQYF
NA	NA	TRBV10-1	TRBJ1-3	TGCGCCAGCAGTGAGTGGACAGCCGGAGCAAGGACCATATATTTT	CASSEWTAGARTIYF
few	NA	TRBV10-3	TRBJ2-6	TGTGCCATCAGTGCTTCTACAGGATCTGGGGCCAACGTCCTGACTTTC	CAISASTGSGANVLTF
NA	NA	TRBV27	TRBJ2-7	TGTGCCAGCAGTCCTCATGGGGGGAGCGAGCAGTACTTC	CASSPHGGSEQYF
NA	TRBD2	TRBV5-1	TRBJ2-5	TGCGCCAGCAGCCTTAGCGGGAGGGACCAAGAGACCCAGTACTTC	CASSLSGRDQETQYF
few	NA	TRBV6-1	TRBJ2-7	TGTGCCAGCAGTGATTACAGGGGGGGCTACGAGCAGTACTTC	CASSDYRGGYEQYF
NA	TRBD2	TRBV19	TRBJ2-3	TGTGCCAGTAGCCCGCTGGTGACTAGCGGGAAAACAGATACGCAGTATTTT	CASSPLVTSGKTDTQYF
NA	TRBD1	TRBV5-6	TRBJ2-1	TGTGCCAGCAGCTCGTACCGGGACAGGGGGCCCAATGAGCAGTTCTTC	CASSSYRDRGPNEQFF